A selection of T cell receptor beta chains follows, all from one sample in a study of response to subunit inactivated influenza vaccine. One entry per CDR3 protein results from TCRdb running MiXCR on the RT-PCR reads. Of about 780,000 distinct CDR3 sequences in the sample, less than 20% were seen once. The sample here was PBMCs from blood, taken roughly 5 days after vaccination. The receptors here all came from a man between 45 and 60 years old who received an inactivated influenza vaccine. CDR3s include the opening cysteine and the closing phenylalanine or tryptophan. Fields, in order: J gene, clone size, D gene, V gene, CDR3 protein, CDR3 DNA. D genes are given only for firm matches. Only part of the rows carry a size: once, few, many, or a class if the clone is expanded.

>TRBJ1-1|few|.|TRBV28
CASSPGDRTLGSEAFF
TGTGCCAGCAGTCCGGGTGACAGGACCCTGGGTAGTGAAGCTTTCTTT
>TRBJ2-7|few|TRBD2|TRBV6-2/TRBV6-3
CASGRGGTYEQYF
TGTGCCAGCGGCCGGGGGGGAACCTACGAGCAGTACTTC
>TRBJ2-5|few|.|TRBV7-3
CASSPMGNQETQYF
TGTGCCAGCAGCCCGATGGGGAACCAAGAGACCCAGTACTTC
>TRBJ2-3|.|TRBD2|TRBV20-1
CSARRASGMQSDTQYF
TGCAGTGCTAGAAGGGCTAGCGGGATGCAGTCAGATACGCAGTATTTT
>TRBJ1-2|many|.|TRBV9
CASSPPRSGYTF
TGTGCCAGCAGCCCCCCCAGATCTGGCTACACCTTC
>TRBJ1-5|.|.|TRBV6-2/TRBV6-3
CASSYFGGTPNQPQHF
TGTGCCAGCAGTTACTTCGGGGGGACCCCAAATCAGCCCCAGCATTTT
>TRBJ2-5|.|TRBD1|TRBV5-1
CASSLAWQGEETQYF
TGCGCCAGCAGCTTGGCATGGCAGGGGGAAGAGACCCAGTACTTC
>TRBJ2-4|few|.|TRBV20-1
CSADGPQGGIQYF
TGCAGTGCTGACGGGCCCCAGGGTGGCATTCAGTACTTC
>TRBJ2-1|.|TRBD2|TRBV5-1
CASSLAGRSQQFF
TGCGCCAGCAGCTTGGCCGGGAGGAGCCAGCAGTTCTTC
>TRBJ2-3|few|TRBD2|TRBV20-1
CSASVSGSLTDTQYF
TGCAGTGCTAGCGTCAGCGGGAGTTTGACAGATACGCAGTATTTT
>TRBJ2-3|few|TRBD1|TRBV20-1
CSARQGVEDTQYF
TGCAGTGCGAGACAGGGGGTGGAAGATACGCAGTATTTT
>TRBJ2-1|few|.|TRBV28
CASSFKADTEYNEQFF
TGTGCCAGCAGTTTTAAGGCTGACACGGAGTACAATGAGCAGTTCTTC
>TRBJ2-7|.|.|TRBV7-2
CASSSQDGSEQYF
TGTGCCAGCAGCTCCCAGGACGGGTCCGAGCAGTACTTC
>TRBJ2-3|.|.|TRBV5-1
CASSLSGRDTQYF
TGCGCCAGCAGCCTATCGGGGCGGGATACGCAGTATTTT
>TRBJ1-1|.|.|TRBV6-1
CATGAPMNTEAFF
TGTGCCACCGGAGCCCCAATGAACACTGAAGCTTTCTTT
>TRBJ2-1|few|TRBD2|TRBV5-8
CASSLVGLADSYNEQFF
TGTGCCAGCAGCTTGGTAGGACTAGCGGATTCCTACAATGAGCAGTTCTTC
>TRBJ2-7|.|.|TRBV5-1
CASSGGYSGEQYF
TGCGCCAGCAGTGGTGGGTACTCCGGAGAGCAGTACTTC
>TRBJ1-1|.|TRBD1|TRBV6-5
CASSNRGNTEAFF
TGTGCCAGCAGTAACAGGGGGAACACTGAAGCTTTCTTT
>TRBJ2-7|few|TRBD1|TRBV29-1
CSVPGQESYEQYF
TGCAGCGTCCCGGGACAGGAATCCTACGAGCAGTACTTC
>TRBJ2-5|.|TRBD1|TRBV5-1
CASSYQGQYQETQYF
TGCGCCAGCAGTTATCAGGGACAGTACCAAGAGACCCAGTACTTC
>TRBJ2-1|.|TRBD2|TRBV5-5
CASSFLTSGSYEQFF
TGTGCCAGCAGCTTCTTGACTAGCGGGAGTTATGAGCAGTTCTTC
>TRBJ2-7|few|.|TRBV5-6
CASSLAAGEEQYF
TGTGCCAGCAGCTTGGCCGCAGGGGAGGAGCAGTACTTC
>TRBJ2-5|few|TRBD2|TRBV6-2/TRBV6-3
CASREGWREQETQYF
TGTGCCAGCAGGGAAGGGTGGCGGGAGCAAGAGACCCAGTACTTC
>TRBJ2-1|.|.|TRBV4-2
CASSQDRGAPPYNEQFF
TGTGCCAGCAGCCAAGATCGGGGCGCCCCACCCTACAATGAGCAGTTCTTC
>TRBJ2-4|few|TRBD1|TRBV19
CASSFLGQGPKNIQYF
TGTGCCAGTAGTTTCCTGGGACAGGGCCCCAAAAACATTCAGTACTTC
>TRBJ1-5|.|.|TRBV5-1
CASSWDGQSNQPQHF
TGCGCCAGCAGCTGGGACGGACAGAGCAATCAGCCCCAGCATTTT
>TRBJ1-1|.|.|TRBV18
CASSPQGHLEAFF
TGTGCCAGCTCACCGCAGGGACACCTTGAAGCTTTCTTT
>TRBJ2-1|.|TRBD2|TRBV5-6
CASSWGLAGRLMSYNEQFF
TGTGCCAGCAGCTGGGGACTAGCGGGCCGGTTGATGTCCTACAATGAGCAGTTCTTC
>TRBJ2-7|few|TRBD2|TRBV4-1
CASSHRPSGVGSSYEQYF
TGCGCCAGCAGCCACCGTCCTAGCGGCGTGGGGAGCTCCTACGAGCAGTACTTC
>TRBJ2-7|.|TRBD2|TRBV20-1
CSACGGASGLLGTYEQYF
TGCAGTGCTTGCGGGGGGGCTAGCGGTCTCCTCGGAACTTACGAGCAGTACTTC
>TRBJ2-2|.|TRBD1|TRBV5-1
CASSLGGISNTGELFF
TGCGCCAGCAGCTTAGGGGGCATATCGAACACCGGGGAGCTGTTTTTT
>TRBJ2-7|few|.|TRBV28
CASSLWASRGYEQYF
TGTGCCAGCAGTTTATGGGCTTCAAGGGGCTACGAGCAGTACTTC
>TRBJ2-7|.|.|TRBV12-3/TRBV12-4
CASRPSANSYEQYF
TGTGCCAGCAGACCTAGCGCCAACTCCTACGAGCAGTACTTC
>TRBJ1-1|.|.|TRBV5-1
CASSLMGGSSGNTEAFF
TGCGCCAGCAGCTTGATGGGAGGATCGTCAGGGAACACTGAAGCTTTCTTT
>TRBJ1-6|few|.|TRBV20-1
CSARSTGNSPLHF
TGCAGTGCTAGGTCTACAGGCAATTCACCCCTCCACTTT
>TRBJ2-5|many|.|TRBV29-1
CSVEDRLYETQYF
TGCAGCGTTGAAGACAGGCTTTATGAGACCCAGTACTTC
>TRBJ2-5|many|TRBD2|TRBV18
CASSRSGSGETQYF
TGTGCCAGCTCACGTAGCGGGAGCGGAGAGACCCAGTACTTC
>TRBJ2-3|.|TRBD2|TRBV4-2
CASSQEGLAGVDTQYF
TGTGCCAGCAGCCAAGAAGGACTAGCGGGAGTAGATACGCAGTATTTT
>TRBJ1-4|few|TRBD1|TRBV25-1
CASSVSLTGGTGEKLFF
TGTGCCAGCAGTGTCTCTCTGACAGGGGGCACTGGCGAAAAACTGTTTTTT
>TRBJ2-5|few|.|TRBV7-8
CASSGGGFEETQYF
TGTGCCAGCAGCGGTGGCGGCTTCGAAGAGACCCAGTACTTC
>TRBJ2-1|few|TRBD2|TRBV12-3/TRBV12-4
CASTTSGYTQFF
TGTGCCAGCACCACTAGCGGGTACACGCAGTTCTTC
>TRBJ2-7|.|.|TRBV5-1
CASSVDPDSKQYF
TGCGCCAGCAGCGTAGATCCGGACAGCAAGCAGTACTTC
>TRBJ2-1|.|TRBD1|TRBV20-1
CSASSGDRDYNEQFF
TGCAGTGCCTCATCCGGGGACAGGGACTACAATGAGCAGTTCTTC
>TRBJ2-7|few|TRBD1|TRBV7-6
CASSLATGGSIYEQYF
TGTGCCAGCAGCTTAGCGACAGGGGGCTCCATCTACGAGCAGTACTTC
>TRBJ2-1|.|TRBD2|TRBV29-1
CSVERLAGVRGEQFF
TGCAGCGTTGAGCGACTAGCGGGAGTACGGGGTGAGCAGTTCTTC
>TRBJ2-3|few|.|TRBV7-2
CASSRSYTDTQYF
TGTGCCAGCAGTCGTAGCTACACAGATACGCAGTATTTT
>TRBJ2-4|.|.|TRBV20-1
CSARVGGGALAKNIQYF
TGCAGTGCTAGGGTAGGGGGGGGCGCCCTAGCCAAAAACATTCAGTACTTC
>TRBJ2-7|.|TRBD2|TRBV20-1
CSASGVGGADYEQYF
TGCAGTGCTAGCGGGGTCGGGGGGGCCGACTACGAGCAGTACTTC
>TRBJ1-2|.|.|TRBV12-3/TRBV12-4
CASSFGGQNYGYTF
TGTGCCAGCAGTTTCGGGGGACAAAACTATGGCTACACCTTC
>TRBJ2-3|few|TRBD1|TRBV4-3
CASSQDRTGGADTQYF
TGCGCCAGCAGCCAAGATAGGACAGGGGGCGCAGATACGCAGTATTTT
>TRBJ2-5|.|.|TRBV10-2
CASSLGLGQGNQETQYF
TGCGCCAGCAGTTTAGGGCTTGGGCAGGGCAACCAAGAGACCCAGTACTTC
>TRBJ2-5|.|.|TRBV4-3
CASSPVGQETQYF
TGCGCCAGCAGCCCGGTGGGGCAAGAGACCCAGTACTTC
>TRBJ2-3|once|.|TRBV20-1
CSARESRTSTDTQYF
TGCAGTGCTAGAGAGTCTAGAACTAGCACAGATACGCAGTATTTT
>TRBJ2-7|.|TRBD1|TRBV20-1
CSVINRDRHSYEQYF
TGCAGTGTTATAAACCGGGACAGGCACTCCTACGAGCAGTACTTC